This is a list of T cell receptor beta chains from one sample in a study of post-analysis software for immune sequencing data. MiXCR, run by TCRdb on the PCR reads, gives a single entry per CDR3 protein. The table has about 260,000 distinct CDR3 sequences, about 38% seen once. The sample was blood. The receptors derive from a girl aged 5 to 17 with multiple sclerosis. Both conserved end residues are part of each CDR3. Fields, in order: V gene, J gene, CDR3 protein.

>TRBV10-3|TRBJ1-2
CAISGSSNYGYTF
>TRBV20-1|TRBJ2-1
CSASRRQATNGLFF
>TRBV5-5|TRBJ1-3
CASSLPGSGNTIYF
>TRBV28|TRBJ2-1
CASSYSWVANEQFF
>TRBV7-6|TRBJ2-5
CASSPDRGGTQYF
>TRBV7-9|TRBJ1-2
CASSRWDGQGGYTF
>TRBV6-5|TRBJ2-1
CASSYSAGEGNEQFF
>TRBV28|TRBJ1-1
CASSSRDGEAFF
>TRBV5-1|TRBJ1-2
CASSLAGRSGYTF
>TRBV11-1|TRBJ2-5
CASSHAGGGETQYF
>TRBV5-1|TRBJ2-3
CASTKEGGATDTQYF
>TRBV6-5|TRBJ2-1
CASRGTSGGLNEQFF
>TRBV30|TRBJ2-3
CAWSAQGSTDTQYF
>TRBV12-3/TRBV12-4|TRBJ2-5
CASSSPGLGQETQYF
>TRBV18|TRBJ2-3
CASSPEDSADTDTQYF
>TRBV7-2|TRBJ2-2
CASSLSKAGGLNTGELFF
>TRBV6-1|TRBJ2-3
CASSERGGTQYF
>TRBV27|TRBJ1-6
CASKRPGTGSYNSPLHF
>TRBV5-1|TRBJ2-4
CASSLQGARGDIQYF
>TRBV7-6|TRBJ2-1
CASSLKSNLAGGRHNEQFF
>TRBV7-2|TRBJ1-5
CASSSGQGARQPQHF
>TRBV5-1|TRBJ2-3
CASSYDRAGDTQYF
>TRBV9|TRBJ2-3
CASSDRTSGDTDTQYF
>TRBV3-1|TRBJ2-3
CTSSDTDTQYF
>TRBV5-1|TRBJ1-1
CASSPASANTEAFF
>TRBV21-1|TRBJ2-1
CASTLRRAPRENEQFF
>TRBV20-1|TRBJ2-3
CSADSALGGSGFGTDTQYF
>TRBV7-9|TRBJ1-1
CASSLKGASEAFF
>TRBV5-1|TRBJ1-1
CASSLARVNTEAFF
>TRBV3-1|TRBJ2-3
CASSPTGAGAGAFLALTNTQYF
>TRBV2|TRBJ2-7
CASSRRGEYEQYF
>TRBV5-1|TRBJ1-4
CASSLQGATNEKLFF
>TRBV3-1|TRBJ2-2
CASSQASSGELFF
>TRBV30|TRBJ2-1
CAWSGTSGNRNEQFF
>TRBV10-3|TRBJ2-5
CAISATDRPVQETQYF
>TRBV12-3/TRBV12-4|TRBJ2-2
CASTLGQNTGELFF
>TRBV7-9|-
CASSPPPTFGGIEQYF
>TRBV28|TRBJ2-2
CASIGTGGTGELFF
>TRBV6-1|TRBJ1-5
CASKPTDSNQPQHF
>TRBV2|TRBJ1-6
CASGTGFNSPLHF
>TRBV6-5|TRBJ1-3
CASRRGRRSGNTIYF
>TRBV6-2/TRBV6-3|TRBJ2-1
CASSSMAGTGDEQFF
>TRBV11-2|TRBJ2-5
CASSSANKETQYF
>TRBV14|TRBJ2-1
CASSSRQGSLHEQFF
>TRBV20-1|TRBJ2-7
CSASGENYEQYF
>TRBV20-1|TRBJ2-5
CSAARETQYF
>TRBV7-9|TRBJ2-1
CASSPTDRDEQFF
>TRBV10-3|TRBJ2-7
CAISGGETYEQYF
>TRBV29-1|TRBJ1-2
CSAATGEYGYTF
>TRBV7-3|TRBJ2-1
CVSSRRGREPYNEQFF
>TRBV19|TRBJ1-3
CASSIPGNTIYF
>TRBV24-1|TRBJ2-3
CATSDLGEGDTQYF
>TRBV10-3|TRBJ2-3
CAINSRTGDADTQYF
>TRBV7-2|TRBJ2-2
CASSLIPGLALDTGELFF
>TRBV27|TRBJ2-6
CASSLGLAGGPGANVLTF
>TRBV5-6|TRBJ2-5
CASSFYRTGSEETQYF
>TRBV20-1|TRBJ2-3
CSARDMADTQYF
>TRBV3-1|TRBJ1-4
CASSQDPDRGPNEKLFF
>TRBV27|TRBJ2-6
CASRTRDSGANVLTF